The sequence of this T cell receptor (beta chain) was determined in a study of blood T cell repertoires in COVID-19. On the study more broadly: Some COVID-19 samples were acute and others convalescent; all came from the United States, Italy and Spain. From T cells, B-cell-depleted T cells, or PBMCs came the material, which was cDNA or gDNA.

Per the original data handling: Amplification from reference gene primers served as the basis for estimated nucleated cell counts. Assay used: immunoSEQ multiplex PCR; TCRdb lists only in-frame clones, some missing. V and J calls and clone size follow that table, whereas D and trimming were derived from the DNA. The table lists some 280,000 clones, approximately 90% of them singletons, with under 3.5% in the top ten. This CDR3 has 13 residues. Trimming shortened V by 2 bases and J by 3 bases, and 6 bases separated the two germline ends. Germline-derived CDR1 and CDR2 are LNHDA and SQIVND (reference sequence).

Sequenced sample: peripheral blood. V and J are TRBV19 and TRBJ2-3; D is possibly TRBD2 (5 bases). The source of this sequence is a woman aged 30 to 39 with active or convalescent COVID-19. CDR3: CASSITGTDTQYF. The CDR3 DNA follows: TGTGCCAGTAGTATAACGGGAACAGATACGCAGTATTTT.